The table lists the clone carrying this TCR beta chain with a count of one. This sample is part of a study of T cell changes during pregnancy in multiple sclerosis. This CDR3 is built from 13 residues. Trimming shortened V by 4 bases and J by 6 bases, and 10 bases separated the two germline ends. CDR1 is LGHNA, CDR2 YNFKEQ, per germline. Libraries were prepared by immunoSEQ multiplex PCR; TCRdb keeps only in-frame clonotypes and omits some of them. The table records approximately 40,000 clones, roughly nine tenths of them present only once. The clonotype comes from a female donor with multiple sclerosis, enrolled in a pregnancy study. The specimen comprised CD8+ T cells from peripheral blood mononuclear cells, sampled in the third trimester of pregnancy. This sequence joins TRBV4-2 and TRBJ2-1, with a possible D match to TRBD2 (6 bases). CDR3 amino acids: CASSPGGINEQFF. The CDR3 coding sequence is TGTGCCAGCAGCCCTGGGGGGATCAATGAGCAGTTCTTC.